This note documents a single T cell receptor (beta chain) sequence. This clonotype was seen only a few times. No cognate antigen has been identified for it. No base quality information exists; no much larger clone differs at one position. The CDR3 numbers 17 residues from cysteine through phenylalanine. The only DNA kept is the CDR3, 51 bases in frame from the first base. V and J are trimmed by 4 bases and 1 base, and the gene matches miss 9 bases of the junction. The germline V gene encodes CDR1 SGHTA and CDR2 FQGTGA. What the time point label conveys for this sample: newly diagnosed GD, antithyroid drugs for less than 3 months. RNA was extracted from PBMCs in TRIzol for both TCR sequencing and RNA sequencing. The diagnosis of Graves' disease was made according to American Thyroid Association guidelines. The patients came from an endocrinology department in Xi'an, China. Each patient gave 7 to 9.5 milliliters of peripheral blood, collected in an EDTA anticoagulant tube. Ficoll Paque Plus density gradient separation was used to isolate PBMCs, and no further T cell sorting was done. An Agilent 2100 Bioanalyzer and agarose gel were used to assess RNA quality, and a NanoDrop 2000 was used to measure RNA concentration.

The library was built by means of multiplex PCR. The data were produced on an Illumina HiSeq 4000. CDR3 regions were amplified by Arm-PCR with iRepertoire HTBI primers to construct TCR beta libraries. Before sequencing, the PCR products underwent gel purification. The published analysis was carried out like this. Across samples, 60 to 75 TRBV and 13 to 15 TRBJ segments were identified and used for gene usage analysis of CDR3 amino acid clonotypes. COPE and FqMerger were used to merge filtered high-quality paired reads into contigs. BLAST was used to align contigs to IMGT TRBV, TRBD and TRBJ reference genes, with CDR3 defined following IMGT. Any clonotype with a frequency above 0.1% was counted as a highly expanded clone. Shannon entropy served as the measure of repertoire diversity, while the Gini coefficient captured V-J evenness. A clonotype was considered public if more than one individual shared it. The public reads were run again by TCRdb, first through fastp at Q25 and then through MiXCR, and only productive beta chains were kept. Rows are unified per CDR3 protein, each entry keeping the most common DNA and genes. TCRdb, not the authors, supplied the V and J calls. The sample profile shows 400,000 to 650,000 distinct CDR3 sequences; about 16% of them were found once. Around a quarter of the sample is in the top ten clones.

The data are from a study of regulatory T cells in long-lasting Graves disease (dated by TCRdb to the early 2020s). Background on the whole study: Patients with newly diagnosed Graves' disease had been on antithyroid drugs for under 3 months. Patients with persistent Graves' disease were compared with patients with newly diagnosed Graves' disease using TCR sequencing and RNA sequencing of peripheral blood. The study took place in China and was registered as a clinical trial. A total of about 35 samples underwent TCR sequencing: about 13 from persistent and roughly 20 from newly diagnosed Graves' disease patients.

What the study reported, not specific to this receptor: The small sample size was acknowledged by the authors as a limitation that may reduce accuracy. Persistent Graves' disease patients showed lower TCR Shannon entropy and fewer highly expanded clones than newly diagnosed patients, suggesting clonal expansion. Sequencing and analysis were limited to the TCR beta chain. Persistent disease showed preferential use of TRBV28, TRBJ1-2 and TRBJ2-5, whereas newly diagnosed disease favored TRBV20-1 and TRBJ2-1. Patients with persistent disease shared more public clonotypes (around 2,500) than newly diagnosed patients did (more than 900). Peripheral blood alone was examined, since thyroid tissue, which constituted the primary lesion, could not be accessed.

These same records also appear under a second study, on T cells in Graves' hyperthyroidism and ophthalmopathy. The second paper further reports: A patient counted as having stable Graves' hyperthyroidism if no progression to ophthalmopathy occurred over 18 months of follow-up. The hyperthyroidism patients were between 18 and 65 years old and newly diagnosed, with a disease duration of less than 2 months. The study excluded patients with uncontrolled infections, other autoimmune diseases, pregnancy or lactation. Diagnoses were established on the basis of clinical symptoms, serum thyroxine and TRAb, thyroid ultrasound, and orbital computed tomography. The first round of RT-PCR for the TCR CDR3 was performed with the HTBI primer set and the Qiagen OneStep RT-PCR kit. Most expanded thyroid clonotypes (frequency above 0.001) were also detected in blood, suggesting blood repertoires may reflect thyroid immune responses. A 13 V-J signature model separated ophthalmopathy from stable hyperthyroidism, with 87.88% sensitivity and about 81% specificity in cross-validation and 80%/75% in testing. In validation, progression to ophthalmopathy was predicted by the model with 55% to 71% sensitivity and roughly 72% specificity, a median of about 6.8 months before onset. A discovery cohort of roughly 100 patients, about 43 with Graves' ophthalmopathy and more than 55 with stable Graves' hyperthyroidism, was used to find distinguishing TCR V-J signatures. Whether ophthalmopathy could be predicted prospectively was tested in an independent validation cohort made up of roughly 19 hyperthyroidism patients plus 17 patients who later progressed to ophthalmopathy. For training and testing, the roughly 100 patients in the discovery cohort were randomly divided in a 7:3 ratio. Thyroid tissue and blood T-cell repertoires from six Graves' hyperthyroidism patients were also compared in the study. After sampling, hyperthyroidism patients received methimazole starting at 30 mg daily, and ophthalmopathy patients received high-dose intravenous methylprednisolone. Libraries were constructed in a second round of multiplex PCR, after which size selection and purification were carried out. Paired-end sequencing of the libraries was performed with 100 bp reads on an Illumina HiSeq2000. SOAPnuke was used to process the raw data, throwing out any read that contained adapters or uncalled bases, had a mean Phred below 15, or lacked an exact constant-primer or identifier match. COPE v1.2.5 was used to merge the high-quality paired reads, and each unique nucleotide sequence was defined as a clonotype. Clonotypes were aligned to IMGT TRBV, TRBD and TRBJ reference segments using MiTCR v1.1. The analysis was restricted to V-J combinations with a frequency above 0.0001, which together covered 99% to 99.2% of the repertoires. A TCS score was defined as the ratio between F50 (clonal expansion) and ExV (chaos), using BLOSUM62-based TCRdist between CDR3 peptides within each V-J. Welch's t-statistics and random forest reduced roughly 530 V-J features to fewer than 15, which were used in a naive Bayes classifier (R e1071). No statistical method was used to fix the sample size in advance, and group allocation was not hidden from the investigators. According to the paper, TCR Vbeta CDR3 sequencing was carried out on 135 peripheral blood samples, which came from 40 to 45 ophthalmopathy, around 74 hyperthyroidism and roughly 17 progressor patients.

The TCR originated in a woman aged 40-60 years with Graves disease. Donor details come from another sample of the same person, matched by shared clones. The chain employs TRBV7-3 and TRBJ2-7, with 11 bases in between that match TRBD2. The sample in question was peripheral blood mononuclear cells (PBMCs), obtained at new diagnosis, from a patient treated with antithyroid drugs. This receptor has the CDR3 CASSSRPGLAVSYEQYF. The DNA is TGTGCCAGCAGCTCCCGGCCGGGACTAGCGGTTTCCTACGAGCAGTACTTC.